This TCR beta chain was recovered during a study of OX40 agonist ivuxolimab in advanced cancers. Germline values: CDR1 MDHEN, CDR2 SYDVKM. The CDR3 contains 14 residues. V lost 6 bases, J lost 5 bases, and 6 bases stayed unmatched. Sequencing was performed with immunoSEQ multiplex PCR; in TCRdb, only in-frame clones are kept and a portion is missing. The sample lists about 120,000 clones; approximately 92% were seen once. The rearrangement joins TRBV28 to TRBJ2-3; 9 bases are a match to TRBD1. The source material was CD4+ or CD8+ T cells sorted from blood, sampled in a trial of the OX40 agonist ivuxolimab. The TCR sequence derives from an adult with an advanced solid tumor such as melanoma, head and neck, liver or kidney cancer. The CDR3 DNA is TGTGCCAGCAGGGGACAGGGAGTCGTAGATACGCAGTATTTT. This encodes CASRGQGVVDTQYF.